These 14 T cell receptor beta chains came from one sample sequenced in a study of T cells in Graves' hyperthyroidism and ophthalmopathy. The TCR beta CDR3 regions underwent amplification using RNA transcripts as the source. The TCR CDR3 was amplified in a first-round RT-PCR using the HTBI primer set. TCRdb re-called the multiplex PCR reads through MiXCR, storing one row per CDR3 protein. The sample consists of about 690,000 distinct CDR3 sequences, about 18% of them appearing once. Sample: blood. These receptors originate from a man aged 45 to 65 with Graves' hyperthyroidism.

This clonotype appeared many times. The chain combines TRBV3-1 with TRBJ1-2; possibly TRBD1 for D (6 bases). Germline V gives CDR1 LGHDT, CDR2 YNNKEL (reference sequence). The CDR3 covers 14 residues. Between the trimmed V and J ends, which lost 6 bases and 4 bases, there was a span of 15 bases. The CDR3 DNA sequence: TGTGCCAGCAGTCAGAACGTACAGGGCTATGGCTACACCTTC. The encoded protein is CASSQNVQGYGYTF.

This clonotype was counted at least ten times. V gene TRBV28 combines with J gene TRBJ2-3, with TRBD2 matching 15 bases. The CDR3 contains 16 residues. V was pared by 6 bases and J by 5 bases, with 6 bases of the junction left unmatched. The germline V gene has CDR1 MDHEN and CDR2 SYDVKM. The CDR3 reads CASSRTSGRVVDTQYF. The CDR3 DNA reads TGTGCCAGCAGCCGGACTAGCGGGAGGGTGGTAGATACGCAGTATTTT.

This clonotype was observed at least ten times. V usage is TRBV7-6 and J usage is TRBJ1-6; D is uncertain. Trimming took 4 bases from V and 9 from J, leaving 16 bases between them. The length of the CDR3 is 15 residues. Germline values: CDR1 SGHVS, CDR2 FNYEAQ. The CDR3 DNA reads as TGTGCCAGCAGCTCGTTTGACACGCTTCTTTCACCCCTCCACTTT. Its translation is CASSSFDTLLSPLHF.

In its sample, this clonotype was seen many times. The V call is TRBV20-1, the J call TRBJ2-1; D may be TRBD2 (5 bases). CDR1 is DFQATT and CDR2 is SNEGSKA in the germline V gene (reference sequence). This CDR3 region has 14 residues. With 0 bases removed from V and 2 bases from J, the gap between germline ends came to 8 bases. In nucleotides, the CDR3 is TGCAGTGCTAGAGATGGGAGCCCCTACAATGAGCAGTTCTTC. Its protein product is CSARDGSPYNEQFF.

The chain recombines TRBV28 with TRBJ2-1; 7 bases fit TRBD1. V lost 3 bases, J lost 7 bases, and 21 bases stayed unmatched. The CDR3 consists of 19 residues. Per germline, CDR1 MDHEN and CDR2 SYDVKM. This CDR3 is CASSFYIGTGVARGNEQFF. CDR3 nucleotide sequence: TGTGCCAGCAGTTTCTATATAGGCACAGGGGTGGCGAGGGGAAATGAGCAGTTCTTC.

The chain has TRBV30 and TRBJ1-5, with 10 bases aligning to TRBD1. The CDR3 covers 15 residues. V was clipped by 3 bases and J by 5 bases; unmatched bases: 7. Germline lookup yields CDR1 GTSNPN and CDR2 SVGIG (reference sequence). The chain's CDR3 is CAWSLSGTGDQPQHF. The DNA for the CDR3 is TGTGCCTGGAGCCTTTCCGGGACAGGGGATCAGCCCCAGCATTTT.

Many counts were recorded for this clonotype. CDR3: CASSLVRGAGLAEAFF. CDR3 DNA sequence: TGTGCCAGCAGCTTAGTCAGAGGAGCGGGTCTCGCTGAAGCTTTCTTT. V usage is TRBV7-8 and J usage is TRBJ1-1; D uncertain. CDR1 is SGHVS, CDR2 FQNEAQ, per germline. Trimming removed 1 base from V and 6 bases from J, with 18 bases in between. This CDR3 spans 16 amino acids.

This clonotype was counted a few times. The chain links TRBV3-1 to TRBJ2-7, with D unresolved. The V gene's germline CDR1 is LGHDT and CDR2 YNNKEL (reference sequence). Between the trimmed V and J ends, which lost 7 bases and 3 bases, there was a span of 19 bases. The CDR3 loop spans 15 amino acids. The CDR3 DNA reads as TGTGCCAGCAAATCGAGTAGTGGGCGTAGCTACGAGCAGTACTTC. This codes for CASKSSSGRSYEQYF.

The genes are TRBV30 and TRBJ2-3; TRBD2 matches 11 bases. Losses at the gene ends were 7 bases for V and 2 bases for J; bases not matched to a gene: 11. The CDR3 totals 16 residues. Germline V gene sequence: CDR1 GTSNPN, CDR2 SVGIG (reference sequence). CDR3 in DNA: TGTGCCTCTTACACACGACTAGCGGGGAACACAGATACGCAGTATTTT. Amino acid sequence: CASYTRLAGNTDTQYF.

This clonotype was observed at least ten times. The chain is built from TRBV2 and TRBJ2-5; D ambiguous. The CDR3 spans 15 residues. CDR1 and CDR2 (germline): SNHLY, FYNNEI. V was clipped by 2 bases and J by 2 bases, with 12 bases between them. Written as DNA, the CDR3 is TGTGCCAGCAGTGAAACTTACGGGCCTCAAGAGACCCAGTACTTC. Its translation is CASSETYGPQETQYF.

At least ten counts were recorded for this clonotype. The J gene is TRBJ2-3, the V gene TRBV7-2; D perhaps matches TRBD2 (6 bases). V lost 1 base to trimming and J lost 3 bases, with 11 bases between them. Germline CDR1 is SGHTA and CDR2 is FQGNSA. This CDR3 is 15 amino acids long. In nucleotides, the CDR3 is TGTGCCAGCAGCTTAGGGGGGAGGCTAACAGATACGCAGTATTTT. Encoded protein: CASSLGGRLTDTQYF.

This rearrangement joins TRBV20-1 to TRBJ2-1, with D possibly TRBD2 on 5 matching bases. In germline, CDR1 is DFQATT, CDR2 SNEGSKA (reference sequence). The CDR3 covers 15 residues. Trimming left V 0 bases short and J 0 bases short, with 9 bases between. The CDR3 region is CSARDRGSSYNEQFF. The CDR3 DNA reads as TGCAGTGCTAGAGATCGTGGGAGCTCCTACAATGAGCAGTTCTTC.

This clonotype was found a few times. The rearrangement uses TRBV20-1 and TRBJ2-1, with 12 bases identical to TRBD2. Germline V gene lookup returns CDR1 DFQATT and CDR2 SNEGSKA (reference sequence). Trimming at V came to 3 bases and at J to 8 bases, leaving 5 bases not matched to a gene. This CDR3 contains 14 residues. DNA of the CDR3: TGCAGTGCTAGGGCACTAGCGGGAGGCTATGAGCAGTTCTTC. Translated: CSARALAGGYEQFF.

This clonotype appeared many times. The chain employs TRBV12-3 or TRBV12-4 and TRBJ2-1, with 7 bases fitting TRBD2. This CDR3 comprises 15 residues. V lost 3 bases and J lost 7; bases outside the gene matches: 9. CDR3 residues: CASSFGAGLMNEQFF. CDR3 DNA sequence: TGTGCCAGCAGTTTCGGAGCGGGACTCATGAATGAGCAGTTCTTC.